Listed here are 11 T cell receptor beta chains from one sample, sequenced in a study of blood T cell repertoires in COVID-19. The data were produced by immunoSEQ multiplex PCR, yet TCRdb's version contains in-frame clones alone and is incomplete. This sample has 350,000 to 450,000 clones, with 75% to 90% found just once. The sample taken for sequencing was peripheral blood. The receptors stem from a woman between 35 and 50 years old with COVID-19, enrolled during active disease.

There are a few counts of this clone. The CDR3 reads CASSYSLGRAGYEQYF. In DNA form, the CDR3 reads TGTGCCAGCAGTTACAGTTTAGGACGGGCGGGCTACGAGCAGTACTTC. V is TRBV6-2 or TRBV6-3 and J is TRBJ2-7; weak D call: TRBD2 (5 bases). V gave up 2 bases and J gave up 3 bases, with 17 bases separating them. Germline values: CDR1 MNHEY, CDR2 SVGEGT. This CDR3 is 16 amino acids long.

This clone was detected once. The chain links TRBV11-1 to TRBJ2-1; TRBD2 agrees at 12 bases. V dropped 5 bases and J dropped 3; count of bases not matched to a gene: 2. Germline V gene sequence: CDR1 SGHAT, CDR2 FQDESV (reference sequence). This CDR3 is 15 amino acids long. The CDR3 region has the DNA TGTGCCAGCAGCCGGACTAGCGGGAACTACAATGAGCAGTTCTTC. Its translation: CASSRTSGNYNEQFF.

This chain joins TRBV25-1 and TRBJ1-6, with unresolved D. The CDR3 runs to 12 residues. The V end lost 5 bases, the J end lost 10 bases, and 9 bases lay between the germline ends. Germline CDR1 is MGHDK and CDR2 is SYGVNS. As DNA, the CDR3 is TGTGCCAGCAGTACCGAGGTGTCACCCCTCCACTTT. Translated, it gives CASSTEVSPLHF. Full variable domain (missing parts from reference TRBV25-1 and TRBJ1-6): EADIYQTPRYLVIGTGKKITLECSQTMGHDKMYWYQQDPGMELHLIHYSYGVNSTEKGDLSSESTVSRIRTEHFPLTLESARPSHTSQYLCASSTEVSPLHFGNGTRLTVT.

The chain recombines TRBV29-1 with TRBJ2-1; D not certain. Germline CDR1 and CDR2: SQVTM and ANQGSEA. The ends were cut back, 4 bases at V and 0 bases at J, with 10 bases in the middle. This CDR3 contains 14 residues. CDR3 nucleotide sequence: TGCAGCGTTGGGTACAGAGTCTCCTACAATGAGCAGTTCTTC. This gives the protein CSVGYRVSYNEQFF.

Remarks on this clone: The same CDR3 is also encoded by other DNA sequences in this sample. The CDR3 DNA reads TGTGCCAGCTCACCACCGGCAGGTCAAGAGACCCAGTACTTC. Translating gives CASSPPAGQETQYF. The chain recombines TRBV18 with TRBJ2-5; no firm D call. CDR1 KGHSH and CDR2 LQKENI come from the germline V gene. This CDR3 comprises 14 residues. V was cut by 0 bases and J by 2 bases, with 7 bases left in between.

As concerns this clone: This is likely a read error, given that the CDR3 carries no conserved phenylalanine or tryptophan at its end. The J gene is TRBJ1-1, the V gene TRBV28, with 7 bases matching TRBD1. Germline V gene data show CDR1 as MDHEN and CDR2 as SYDVKM. With V trimmed by 6 bases and J by 7 bases, 8 bases remained unmatched. This CDR3 region has 13 residues. CDR3 in DNA: TGTGCCAGCAGAGGGGGCGATAGGAGTGAAGCTTTCCTT. Translation gives CASRGGDRSEAFL.

The gene calls are TRBV28 and TRBJ1-3, with TRBD1 as a possible D gene (6 bases). CDR3 length: 14 amino acids. Germline V CDR1 and CDR2: MDHEN, SYDVKM. The germline V and J ends were trimmed by 5 bases and 6 bases, with 14 bases remaining between them. As DNA, the CDR3 is TGTGCCAGCAGTCCCGACAGGACCGTAAACACCATATATTTT. Encoded protein: CASSPDRTVNTIYF.

CDR3: CASRGVNGYTF. CDR3 sequence (DNA): TGTGCCAGCAGAGGGGTAAATGGCTACACCTTC. V and J are TRBV28 and TRBJ1-2; D is possibly TRBD1 (5 bases). This CDR3 is 11 amino acids long. V dropped 6 bases and J dropped 6 bases, with 8 bases sitting between them. Germline assignment: CDR1 MDHEN and CDR2 SYDVKM.

The count of this clone is one. The chain recombines TRBV19 with TRBJ1-5, with TRBD1 matching over 7 bases. The junction had 6 bases not matched to a gene; V was cut back by 6 bases and J by 4 bases. Germline-derived CDR1 and CDR2 are LNHDA and SQIVND (reference sequence). The CDR3 is 14 amino acids. This CDR3 is CASRKGQTNQPQHF. Written as DNA, the CDR3 is TGTGCCAGTAGGAAGGGACAGACGAATCAGCCCCAGCATTTT.

This chain connects TRBV2 to TRBJ2-1; no definite D call. The germline V and J ends were trimmed by 5 bases and 8 bases, with 25 bases remaining between them. Germline CDR1 reads SNHLY; CDR2 reads FYNNEI. The CDR3 runs 17 residues. The CDR3 sequence is CASSHPTPLSSLHEQFF. The DNA of the CDR3 is TGTGCCAGCAGTCACCCCACCCCTCTCTCAAGCCTGCATGAGCAGTTCTTC.

The gene calls are TRBV19 and TRBJ2-2; the D is unclear. Germline lookup yields CDR1 LNHDA and CDR2 SQIVND (reference sequence). The CDR3 spans 13 residues. V lost 10 bases to trimming and J lost 1 base, with 10 bases between them. CDR3 sequence (DNA): TGTGCCACCGCAACGGGGAACACCGGGGAGCTGTTTTTT. Protein sequence: CATATGNTGELFF. The entire variable domain, with the rest obtained from reference TRBV19 and TRBJ2-2, is as follows: DGGITQSPKYLFRKEGQNVTLSCEQNLNHDAMYWYRQDPGQGLRLIYYSQIVNDFQKGDIAEGYSVSREKKESFPLTVTSAQKNPTAFYLCATATGNTGELFFGEGSRLTVL.